These T cell receptor beta chains were read from a single sample in a study of OX40 agonist ivuxolimab in advanced cancers. Sequencing used immunoSEQ multiplex PCR; TCRdb keeps in-frame clones, though not all of them. The table records approximately 55,000 clones, 87% of them present only once. The input for sequencing was CD4+ or CD8+ T cells sorted from blood, taken in a trial of the OX40 agonist ivuxolimab. The receptors derive from an adult with an advanced solid tumor such as melanoma, head and neck, liver or kidney cancer. Both conserved end residues are part of each CDR3. Fields, in order: J gene, clone size, D gene, V gene, CDR3 protein, CDR3 DNA. D genes are given only for firm matches. The listing skips clone size in some rows; elsewhere it reads once, few, many or a size class.

TRBJ2-7	NA	NA	TRBV5-6	CASSYKAMGGYEQYF	TGTGCCAGCAGCTACAAGGCAATGGGGGGTTACGAGCAGTACTTC
TRBJ2-5	NA	TRBD2	TRBV7-2	CASSLLRTSGSQYF	TGTGCCAGCAGCCTCCTTCGGACTAGCGGGAGCCAGTACTTC
TRBJ1-2	NA	NA	TRBV30	CAWRPANYGYTF	TGTGCCTGGAGACCGGCTAACTATGGCTACACCTTC
TRBJ1-1	NA	NA	TRBV18	CASSPLGSEAFF	TGTGCCAGCTCACCGCTGGGATCTGAAGCTTTCTTT
TRBJ1-2	once	NA	TRBV27	CASSRGLNYGYTF	TGTGCCAGCAGCCGGGGCCTAAACTATGGCTACACCTTC
TRBJ2-3	NA	NA	TRBV19	CASSIYQFTDTQYF	TGTGCCAGTAGTATTTACCAGTTCACAGATACGCAGTATTTT
TRBJ1-5	NA	NA	TRBV6-5	CASRQGSNQPQHF	TGTGCCAGCAGACAGGGTAGCAATCAGCCCCAGCATTTT
TRBJ2-2	NA	NA	TRBV9	CASSVGGTGELFF	TGTGCCAGCAGCGTTGGGGGCACCGGGGAGCTGTTTTTT
TRBJ1-4	NA	TRBD1	TRBV4-1	CASSQEETGANEKLFF	TGCGCCAGCAGCCAAGAAGAGACAGGGGCTAATGAAAAACTGTTTTTT
TRBJ2-2	NA	NA	TRBV25-1	CASRTVSTGELFF	TGTGCCAGCCGGACAGTGAGCACCGGGGAGCTGTTTTTT
TRBJ2-7	NA	NA	TRBV21-1	CASSKEWSGAPYEQYF	TGTGCCAGCAGCAAAGAGTGGAGCGGAGCCCCCTACGAGCAGTACTTC
TRBJ2-7	NA	TRBD2	TRBV2	CASSDPASGRYEQYF	TGTGCCAGCAGTGATCCGGCTAGCGGGAGGTACGAGCAGTACTTC
TRBJ2-5	once	TRBD2	TRBV19	CASSMGLAGGQETQYF	TGTGCCAGTAGTATGGGACTAGCGGGAGGCCAAGAGACCCAGTACTTC
TRBJ1-5	NA	NA	TRBV7-6	CASSLALEQPQHF	TGTGCCAGCAGCTTAGCGCTGGAGCAGCCCCAGCATTTT
TRBJ1-4	NA	NA	TRBV6-5	CASSSRGSIEKLFF	TGTGCCAGCAGTTCCCGGGGCTCTATTGAAAAACTGTTTTTT
TRBJ1-4	NA	NA	TRBV2	CASSPSTGNEKLFF	TGTGCCAGCAGCCCAAGTACAGGGAATGAAAAACTGTTTTTT
TRBJ2-3	once	NA	TRBV9	CASSVEPEGDTQYF	TGTGCCAGCAGCGTAGAACCCGAGGGGGATACGCAGTATTTT
TRBJ2-7	NA	TRBD2	TRBV5-8	CASSFSGTSGRDEQYF	TGTGCCAGCAGCTTCTCCGGGACTAGCGGTAGGGACGAGCAGTACTTC
TRBJ1-5	few	NA	TRBV6-5	CASGRGSNQPQHF	TGTGCCAGCGGGCGGGGGAGCAATCAGCCCCAGCATTTT
TRBJ1-2	NA	NA	TRBV28	CASSLGEGGLLGYTF	TGTGCCAGCAGTTTAGGCGAGGGGGGATTGCTGGGCTACACCTTC
TRBJ1-5	NA	NA	TRBV5-1	CASSPEGDQPQHF	TGCGCCAGCAGCCCCGAGGGAGATCAGCCCCAGCATTTT
TRBJ2-7	NA	NA	TRBV11-2	CASSLDRGYEQYF	TGTGCCAGCAGCTTAGACAGGGGTTACGAGCAGTACTTC
TRBJ2-7	few	NA	TRBV6-5	CASSYHPYEQYF	TGTGCCAGCAGTTACCACCCCTACGAGCAGTACTTC
TRBJ2-1	NA	TRBD2	TRBV2	CASSEAGLLSSGRAGEQFF	TGTGCCAGCAGTGAAGCGGGACTACTGTCTAGCGGGAGGGCGGGTGAGCAGTTCTTC
TRBJ2-7	once	NA	TRBV5-2	CASSLTSYEQYF	TGTGCCAGCAGCCTTACATCCTACGAGCAGTACTTC
TRBJ2-3	NA	NA	TRBV2	CASRRTVGGTDTQYF	TGTGCCAGCAGGCGGACAGTTGGGGGCACAGATACGCAGTATTTT
TRBJ2-3	NA	NA	TRBV6-6	CASSSLRETSGDTQYF	TGTGCCAGCAGTTCCCTCCGGGAGACTAGTGGCGATACGCAGTATTTT
TRBJ2-3	NA	NA	TRBV25-1	CASSGQTTADTQYF	TGTGCCAGCAGTGGACAGACAACAGCGGATACGCAGTATTTT
TRBJ2-1	NA	NA	TRBV4-1	CASSQQLSSYNEQFF	TGCGCCAGCAGCCAACAGTTGAGCTCCTACAATGAGCAGTTCTTC
TRBJ2-1	NA	TRBD2	TRBV7-9	CASSSRTSGKNEQFF	TGTGCCAGCAGCTCGCGGACTAGCGGGAAAAATGAGCAGTTCTTC
TRBJ2-2	NA	NA	TRBV28	CASLEGPRELFF	TGTGCCAGCCTAGAGGGGCCTCGGGAGCTGTTTTTT
TRBJ2-7	NA	NA	TRBV18	CASSPSWEQYF	TGTGCCAGCTCACCGAGTTGGGAGCAGTACTTC
TRBJ2-3	NA	NA	TRBV2	CASSDRHTDTQYF	TGTGCCAGCAGTGACAGACACACAGATACGCAGTATTTT
TRBJ1-5	NA	NA	TRBV9	CASSRRDNQPQHF	TGTGCCAGCAGCCGAAGGGACAATCAGCCCCAGCATTTT
TRBJ1-1	NA	NA	TRBV11-1	CASRLQGRLNTEAFF	TGTGCCAGCCGCCTACAGGGTCGATTGAACACTGAAGCTTTCTTT
TRBJ2-7	NA	NA	TRBV28	CAAKAEAGQYF	TGTGCCGCCAAAGCGGAGGCAGGGCAGTACTTC
TRBJ2-7	NA	TRBD1	TRBV5-1	CASSKGTGGRSYEQYF	TGCGCCAGCAGCAAGGGCACAGGGGGACGATCCTACGAGCAGTACTTC
TRBJ2-1	NA	TRBD2	TRBV19	CASSPLMGGGRDNEQFF	TGTGCCAGTAGTCCCCTTATGGGCGGCGGGAGGGACAATGAGCAGTTCTTC